These 10 T cell receptor beta chains originate from one sample sequenced in a study of fetal regulatory T cell absence and autoimmunity. TCRdb's copy holds only in-frame clones and misses some; the assay was immunoSEQ multiplex PCR. The sample yields about 95,000 clones, approximately 79% seen once. The sequenced sample consisted of pancreas tissue. Every receptor here comes from a male donor with IPEX syndrome.

The V call is TRBV10-3, the J call TRBJ1-4; TRBD1 might be the D (5 bases). The CDR3 is 15 residues long. Trimming pared 0 bases from V and 7 bases from J, leaving 12 bases between. Per germline, CDR1 ENHRY and CDR2 SYGVKD. CDR3 DNA sequence: TGTGCCATCAGTGAGTCAGCTAGGGGTGGTGAAAAACTGTTTTTT. Its translation is CAISESARGGEKLFF.

The chain couples TRBV4-1 to TRBJ2-7, with D tentatively TRBD2 (5 bases). Trimming removed 2 bases from V and 0 bases from J, with 8 bases in between. The CDR3 has 14 amino acids. Germline V gene lookup returns CDR1 MGHRA and CDR2 YSYEKL. The CDR3 loop is CASSQTGISYEQYF. CDR3 sequence (DNA): TGCGCCAGCAGCCAAACCGGGATCTCCTACGAGCAGTACTTC.

The chain employs TRBV7-2 and TRBJ1-2; D is possibly TRBD1 (5 bases). Germline CDR1 and CDR2: SGHTA and FQGNSA. Trimming stripped 5 bases from V and 4 bases from J, with 20 bases between. CDR3 length: 16 amino acids. The CDR3 nucleotides read TGTGCCAGCAGCCTAGATTGGACACCGTTGAGCTATGGCTACACCTTC. Amino acid sequence: CASSLDWTPLSYGYTF.

This chain joins TRBV6-5 and TRBJ2-5; D is perhaps TRBD1 (6 bases). Germline V lookup: CDR1 MNHEY, CDR2 SVGAGI. The CDR3 length is 13 residues. V lost 4 bases, J lost 5 bases, and 11 bases lay in between. In DNA, the CDR3 is TGTGCCAGCAGTTCAGACAGGATGGAGACCCAGTACTTC. It specifies CASSSDRMETQYF.

This chain connects TRBV5-1 to TRBJ2-7; D gene ambiguous. V lost 0 bases, J lost 3 bases, and 7 bases lay in between. CDR3 length equals 13 residues. CDR1 SGHRS and CDR2 YFSETQ come from the germline V gene. CDR3 in DNA: TGCGCCAGCAGCTTGGCTAGTTTCTACGAGCAGTACTTC. Its protein product is CASSLASFYEQYF.

The CDR3: CASSSMNTEAFF. The CDR3 DNA reads TGTGCCAGCAGTTCCATGAACACTGAAGCTTTCTTT. The chain links TRBV5-6 to TRBJ1-1, with no clear D. Germline CDR1 SGHDT, CDR2 YYEEEE. V lost 5 bases, J lost 0 bases, and 5 bases lay in between. This CDR3 contains 12 residues.

The rearrangement joins TRBV7-2 to TRBJ1-4; no clear D gene. CDR1 is SGHTA and CDR2 is FQGNSA in the germline V gene. V shed 5 bases and J shed 3 bases, with 10 bases lying between them. The CDR3 totals 14 residues. The CDR3 DNA is TGTGCCAGCAGCCGGGCGCTGGCTAATGAAAAACTGTTTTTT. The encoded protein is CASSRALANEKLFF.

The rearrangement joins TRBV6-5 to TRBJ1-2; 10 bases agree with TRBD1. The CDR3 sequence is 15 residues long. In germline, CDR1 is MNHEY, CDR2 SVGAGI. After removal of 5 bases from V and 4 bases from J, the junction contained 7 bases not matched to a gene. The CDR3 bases are TGTGCCAGCAGTCCAAGGACAGGGGGTGTCTATGGCTACACCTTC. It translates to CASSPRTGGVYGYTF.

J is TRBJ2-1 and V is TRBV12-5; 8 positions match TRBD2. This CDR3 contains 15 residues. With 5 bases clipped from V and 0 bases from J, the junction kept 3 bases outside the gene matches. CDR1 is LGHNT and CDR2 is FRNRAP in the germline V gene. CDR3 in amino acids: CASGVGTSSYNEQFF. CDR3 sequence (DNA): TGTGCTAGTGGTGTCGGGACTAGCTCCTACAATGAGCAGTTCTTC.

The rearrangement uses TRBV13 and TRBJ2-1; the D is unclear. The CDR3 has 16 amino acids. The germline gives CDR1 PRHDT, CDR2 FYEKMQ (reference sequence). Deletions cut 5 bases from V and 6 bases from J, with 20 bases between. CDR3 protein: CASSPSFGPSVNEQFF. CDR3 sequence (DNA): TGTGCCAGCAGCCCGAGTTTTGGACCCTCGGTCAATGAGCAGTTCTTC.